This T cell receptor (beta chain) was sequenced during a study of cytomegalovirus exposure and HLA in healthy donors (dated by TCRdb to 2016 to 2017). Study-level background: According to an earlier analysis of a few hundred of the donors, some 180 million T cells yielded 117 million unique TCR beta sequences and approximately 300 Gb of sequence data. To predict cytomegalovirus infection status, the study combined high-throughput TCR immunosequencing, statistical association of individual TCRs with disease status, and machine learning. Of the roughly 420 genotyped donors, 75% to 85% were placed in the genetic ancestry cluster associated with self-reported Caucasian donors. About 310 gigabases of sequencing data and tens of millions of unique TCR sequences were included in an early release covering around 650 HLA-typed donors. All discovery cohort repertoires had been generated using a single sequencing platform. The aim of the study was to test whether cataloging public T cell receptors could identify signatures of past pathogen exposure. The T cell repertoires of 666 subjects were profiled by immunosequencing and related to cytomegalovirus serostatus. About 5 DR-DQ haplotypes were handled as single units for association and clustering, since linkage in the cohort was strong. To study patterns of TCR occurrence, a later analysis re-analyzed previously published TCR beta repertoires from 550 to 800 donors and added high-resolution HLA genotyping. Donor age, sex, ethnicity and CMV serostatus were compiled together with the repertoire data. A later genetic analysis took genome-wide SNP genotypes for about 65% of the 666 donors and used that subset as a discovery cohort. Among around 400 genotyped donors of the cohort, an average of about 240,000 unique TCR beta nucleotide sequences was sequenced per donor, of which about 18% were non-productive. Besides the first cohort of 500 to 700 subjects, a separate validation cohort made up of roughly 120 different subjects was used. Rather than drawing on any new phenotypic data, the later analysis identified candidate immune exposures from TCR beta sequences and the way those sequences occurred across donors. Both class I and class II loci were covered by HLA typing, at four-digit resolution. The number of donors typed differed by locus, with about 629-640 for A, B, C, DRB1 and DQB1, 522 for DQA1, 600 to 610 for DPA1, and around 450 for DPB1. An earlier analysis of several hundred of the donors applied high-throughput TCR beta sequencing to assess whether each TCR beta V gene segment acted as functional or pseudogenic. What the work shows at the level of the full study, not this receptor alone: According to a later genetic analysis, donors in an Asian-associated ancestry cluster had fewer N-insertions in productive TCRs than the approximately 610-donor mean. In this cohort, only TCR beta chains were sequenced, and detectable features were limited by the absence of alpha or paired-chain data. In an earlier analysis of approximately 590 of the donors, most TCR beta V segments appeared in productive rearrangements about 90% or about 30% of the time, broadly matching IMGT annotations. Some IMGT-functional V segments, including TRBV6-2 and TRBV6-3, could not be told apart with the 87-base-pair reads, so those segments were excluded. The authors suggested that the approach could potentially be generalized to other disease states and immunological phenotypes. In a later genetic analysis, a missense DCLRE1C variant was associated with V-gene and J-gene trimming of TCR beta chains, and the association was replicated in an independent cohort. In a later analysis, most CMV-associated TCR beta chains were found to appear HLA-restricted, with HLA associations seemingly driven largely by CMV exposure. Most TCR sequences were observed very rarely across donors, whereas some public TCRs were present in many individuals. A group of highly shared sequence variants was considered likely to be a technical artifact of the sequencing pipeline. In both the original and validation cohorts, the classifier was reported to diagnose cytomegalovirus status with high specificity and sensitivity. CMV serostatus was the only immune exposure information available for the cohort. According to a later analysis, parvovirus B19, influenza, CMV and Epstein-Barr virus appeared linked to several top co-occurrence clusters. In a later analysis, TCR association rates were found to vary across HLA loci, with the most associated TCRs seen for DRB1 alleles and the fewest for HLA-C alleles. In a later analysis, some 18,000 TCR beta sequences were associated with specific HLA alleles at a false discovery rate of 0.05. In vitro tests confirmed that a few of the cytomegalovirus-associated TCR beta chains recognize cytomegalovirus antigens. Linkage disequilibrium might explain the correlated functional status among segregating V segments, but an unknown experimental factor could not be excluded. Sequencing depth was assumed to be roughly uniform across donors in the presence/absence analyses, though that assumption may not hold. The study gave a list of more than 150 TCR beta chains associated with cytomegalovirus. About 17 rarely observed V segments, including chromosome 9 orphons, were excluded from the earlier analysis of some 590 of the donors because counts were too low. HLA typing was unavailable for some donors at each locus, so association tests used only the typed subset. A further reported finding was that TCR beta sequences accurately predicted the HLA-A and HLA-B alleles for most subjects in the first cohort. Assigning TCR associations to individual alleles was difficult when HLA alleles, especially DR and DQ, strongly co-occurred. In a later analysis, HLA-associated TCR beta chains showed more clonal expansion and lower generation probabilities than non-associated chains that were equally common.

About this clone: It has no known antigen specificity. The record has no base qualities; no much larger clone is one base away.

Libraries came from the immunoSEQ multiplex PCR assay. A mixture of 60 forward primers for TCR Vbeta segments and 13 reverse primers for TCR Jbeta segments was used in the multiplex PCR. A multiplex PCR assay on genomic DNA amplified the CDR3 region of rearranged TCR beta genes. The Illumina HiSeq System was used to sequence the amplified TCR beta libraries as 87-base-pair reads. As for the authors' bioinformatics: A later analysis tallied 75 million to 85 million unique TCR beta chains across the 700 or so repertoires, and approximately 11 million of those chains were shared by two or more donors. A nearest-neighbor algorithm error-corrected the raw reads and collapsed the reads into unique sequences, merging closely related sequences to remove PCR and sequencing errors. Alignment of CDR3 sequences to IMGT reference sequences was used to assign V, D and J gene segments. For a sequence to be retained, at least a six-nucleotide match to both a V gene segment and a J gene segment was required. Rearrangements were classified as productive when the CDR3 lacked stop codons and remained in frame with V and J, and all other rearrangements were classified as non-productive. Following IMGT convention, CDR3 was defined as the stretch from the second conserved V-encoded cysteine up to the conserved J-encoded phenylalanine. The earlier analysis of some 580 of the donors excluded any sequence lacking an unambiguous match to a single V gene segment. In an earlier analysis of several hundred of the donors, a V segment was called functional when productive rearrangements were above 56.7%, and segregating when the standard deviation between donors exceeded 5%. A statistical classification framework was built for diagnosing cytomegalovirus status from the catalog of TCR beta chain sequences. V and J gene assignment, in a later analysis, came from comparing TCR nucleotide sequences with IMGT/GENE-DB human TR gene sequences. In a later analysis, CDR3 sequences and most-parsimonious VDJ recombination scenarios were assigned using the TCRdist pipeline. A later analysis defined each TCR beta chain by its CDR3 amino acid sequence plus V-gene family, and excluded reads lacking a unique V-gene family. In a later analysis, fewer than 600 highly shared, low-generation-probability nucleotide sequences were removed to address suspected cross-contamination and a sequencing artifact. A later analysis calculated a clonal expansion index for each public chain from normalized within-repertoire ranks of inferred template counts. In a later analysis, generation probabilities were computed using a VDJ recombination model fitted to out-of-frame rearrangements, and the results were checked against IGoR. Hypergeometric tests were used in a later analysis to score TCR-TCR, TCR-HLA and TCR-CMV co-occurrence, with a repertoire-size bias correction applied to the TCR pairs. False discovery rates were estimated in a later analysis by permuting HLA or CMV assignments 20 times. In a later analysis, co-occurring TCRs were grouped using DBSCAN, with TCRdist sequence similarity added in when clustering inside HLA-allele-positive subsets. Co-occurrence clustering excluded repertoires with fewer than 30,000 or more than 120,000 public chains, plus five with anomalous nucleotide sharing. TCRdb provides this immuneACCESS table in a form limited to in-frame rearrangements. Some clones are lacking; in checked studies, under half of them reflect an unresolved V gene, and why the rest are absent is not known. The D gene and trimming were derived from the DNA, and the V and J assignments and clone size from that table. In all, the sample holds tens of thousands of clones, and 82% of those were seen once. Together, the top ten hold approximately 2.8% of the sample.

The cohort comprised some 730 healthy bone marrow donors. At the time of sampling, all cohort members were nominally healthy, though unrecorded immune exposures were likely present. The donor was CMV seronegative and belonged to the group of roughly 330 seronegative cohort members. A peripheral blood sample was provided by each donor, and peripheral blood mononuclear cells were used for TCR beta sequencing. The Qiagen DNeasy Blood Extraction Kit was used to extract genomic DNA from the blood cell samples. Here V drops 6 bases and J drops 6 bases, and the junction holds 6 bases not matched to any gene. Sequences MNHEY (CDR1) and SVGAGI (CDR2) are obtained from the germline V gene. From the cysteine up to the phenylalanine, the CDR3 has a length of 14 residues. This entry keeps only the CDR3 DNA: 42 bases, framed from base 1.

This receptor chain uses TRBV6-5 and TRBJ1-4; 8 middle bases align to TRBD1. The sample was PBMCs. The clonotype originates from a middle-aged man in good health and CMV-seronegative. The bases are TGTGCCAGCAGATCCACAGGGGGTTATGAAAAACTGTTTTTT. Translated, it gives CASRSTGGYEKLFF.